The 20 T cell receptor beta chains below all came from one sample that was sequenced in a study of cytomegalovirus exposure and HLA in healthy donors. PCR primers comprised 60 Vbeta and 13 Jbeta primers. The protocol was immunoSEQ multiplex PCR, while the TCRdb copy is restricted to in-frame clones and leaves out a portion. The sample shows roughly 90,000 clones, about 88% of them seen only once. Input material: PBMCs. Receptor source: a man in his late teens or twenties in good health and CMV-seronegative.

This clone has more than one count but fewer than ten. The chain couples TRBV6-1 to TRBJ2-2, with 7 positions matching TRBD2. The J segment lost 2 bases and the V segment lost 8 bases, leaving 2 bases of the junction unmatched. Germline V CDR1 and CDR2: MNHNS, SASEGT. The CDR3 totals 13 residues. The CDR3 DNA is TGTGCCAGCCCGGGACTAAACACCGGGGAGCTGTTTTTT. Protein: CASPGLNTGELFF.

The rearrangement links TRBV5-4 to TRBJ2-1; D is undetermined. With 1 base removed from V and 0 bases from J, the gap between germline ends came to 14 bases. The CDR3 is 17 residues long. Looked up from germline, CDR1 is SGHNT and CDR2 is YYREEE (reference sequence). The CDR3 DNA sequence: TGTGCCAGCAGCTTGCCCTCGCGCCTATTCTCCTACAATGAGCAGTTCTTC. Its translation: CASSLPSRLFSYNEQFF. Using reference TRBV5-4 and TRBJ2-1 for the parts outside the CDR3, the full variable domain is ETGVTQSPTHLIKTRGQQVTLRCSSQSGHNTVSWYQQALGQGPQFIFQYYREEENGRGNFPPRFSGLQFPNYSSELNVNALELDDSALYLCASSLPSRLFSYNEQFFGPGTRLTVL.

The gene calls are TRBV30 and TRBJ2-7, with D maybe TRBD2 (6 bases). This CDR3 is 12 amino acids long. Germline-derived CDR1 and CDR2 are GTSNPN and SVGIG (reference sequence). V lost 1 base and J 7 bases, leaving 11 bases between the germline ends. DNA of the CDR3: TGTGCCTGGAGTGACCCTGGGGGGGAGCAGTACTTC. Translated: CAWSDPGGEQYF.

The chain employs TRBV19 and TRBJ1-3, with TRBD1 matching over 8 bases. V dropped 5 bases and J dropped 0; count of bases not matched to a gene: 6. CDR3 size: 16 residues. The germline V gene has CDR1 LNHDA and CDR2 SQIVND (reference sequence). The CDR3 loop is CASSGVTGGSGNTIYF. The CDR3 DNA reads TGTGCCAGTAGTGGGGTAACAGGGGGCTCTGGAAACACCATATATTTT.

DNA of the CDR3: TGTGCCAGCAGACGCGGAGACAGCGGGAACTATGGCTACACCTTC. This sequence encodes CASRRGDSGNYGYTF. This chain connects TRBV6-5 to TRBJ1-2, with D perhaps TRBD1 (5 bases). CDR1 and CDR2 (germline): MNHEY, SVGAGI. The CDR3 contains 15 residues. V lost 6 bases and J 2 bases, leaving 16 bases between the germline ends.

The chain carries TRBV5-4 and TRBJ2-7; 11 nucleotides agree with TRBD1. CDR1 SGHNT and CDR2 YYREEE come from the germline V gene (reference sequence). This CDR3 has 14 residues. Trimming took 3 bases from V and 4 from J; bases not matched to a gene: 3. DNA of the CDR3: TGTGCCAGCAGCTCGGGGACAGGGGGTTACGAGCAGTACTTC. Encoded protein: CASSSGTGGYEQYF.

In DNA form, the CDR3 reads TGTGCCAGCACGCGAGCGGGAGTGGGCTATGAGCAGTTCTTC. Its translation is CASTRAGVGYEQFF. The chain employs TRBV6-5 and TRBJ2-1; 8 bases map to TRBD2. The CDR3 runs to 14 residues. V dropped 7 bases and J dropped 8; count of bases not matched to a gene: 10. Germline V gene data show CDR1 as MNHEY and CDR2 as SVGAGI.

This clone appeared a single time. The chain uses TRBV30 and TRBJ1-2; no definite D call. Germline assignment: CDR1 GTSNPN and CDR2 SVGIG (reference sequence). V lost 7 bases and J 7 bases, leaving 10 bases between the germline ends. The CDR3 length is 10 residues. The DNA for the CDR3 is TGTGCCTCGATTGGAGGTGGCTACACCTTC. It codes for CASIGGGYTF.

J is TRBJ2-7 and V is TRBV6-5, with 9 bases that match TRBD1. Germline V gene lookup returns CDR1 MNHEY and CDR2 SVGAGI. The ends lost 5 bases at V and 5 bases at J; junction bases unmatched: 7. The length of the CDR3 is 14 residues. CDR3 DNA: TGTGCCAGCAGTACCGGGACAGGGAGGGACGAGCAGTACGTC. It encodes CASSTGTGRDEQYV.

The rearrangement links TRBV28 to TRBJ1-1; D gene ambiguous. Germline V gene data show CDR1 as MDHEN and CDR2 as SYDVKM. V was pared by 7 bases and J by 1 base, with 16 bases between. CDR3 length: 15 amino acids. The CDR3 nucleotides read TGTGCCAGCAATGGATGGAAGTCGGGGAACACTGAAGCTTTCTTT. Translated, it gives CASNGWKSGNTEAFF.

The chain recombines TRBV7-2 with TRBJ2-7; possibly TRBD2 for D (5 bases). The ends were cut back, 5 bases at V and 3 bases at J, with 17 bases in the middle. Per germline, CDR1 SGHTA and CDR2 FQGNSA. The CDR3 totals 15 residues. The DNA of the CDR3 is TGTGCCAGCAGCCCCACCCTTGAGACTAACTACGAGCAGTACTTC. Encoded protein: CASSPTLETNYEQYF.

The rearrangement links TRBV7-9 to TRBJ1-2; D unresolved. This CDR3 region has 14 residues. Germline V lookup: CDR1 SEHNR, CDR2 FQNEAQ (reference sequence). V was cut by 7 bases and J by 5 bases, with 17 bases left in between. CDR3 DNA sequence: TGTGCCAGCACCATGGGCTCCAACATTTATGGCTACACCTTC. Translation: CASTMGSNIYGYTF.

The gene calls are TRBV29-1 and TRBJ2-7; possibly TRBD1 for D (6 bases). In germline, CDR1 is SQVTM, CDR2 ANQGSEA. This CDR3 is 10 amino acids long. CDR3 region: CSRTVHEQYF. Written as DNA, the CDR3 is TGCAGTCGGACAGTCCACGAGCAGTACTTC.

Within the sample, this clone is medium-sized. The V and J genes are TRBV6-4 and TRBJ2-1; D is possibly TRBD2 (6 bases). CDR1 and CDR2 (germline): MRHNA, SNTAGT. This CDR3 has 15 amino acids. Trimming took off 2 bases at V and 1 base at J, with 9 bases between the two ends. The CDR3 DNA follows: TGTGCCAGCAGTGACGTTGCGGGATCCTACAATGAGCAGTTCTTC. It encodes CASSDVAGSYNEQFF.

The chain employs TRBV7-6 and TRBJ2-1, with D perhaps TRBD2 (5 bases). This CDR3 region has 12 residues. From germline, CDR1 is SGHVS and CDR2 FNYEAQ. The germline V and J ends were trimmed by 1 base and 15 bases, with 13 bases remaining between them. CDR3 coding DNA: TGTGCCAGCAGCTTAGATCGAGGGAGACCGTTCTTC. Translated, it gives CASSLDRGRPFF. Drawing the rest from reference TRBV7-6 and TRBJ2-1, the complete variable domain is GAGVSQSPRYKVTKRGQDVALRCDPISGHVSLYWYRQALGQGPEFLTYFNYEAQQDKSGLPNDRFSAERPEGSISTLTIQRTEQRDSAMYRCASSLDRGRPFFGPGTRLTVL.

The CDR3 region is CASSLASGGPVETQYF. The CDR3 region has the DNA TGTGCCAGCAGCTTGGCTTCGGGAGGGCCCGTAGAGACCCAGTACTTC. The chain is built from TRBV11-2 and TRBJ2-5; 8 bases fit TRBD2. In germline, CDR1 is SGHAT, CDR2 FQNNGV. Trimming cost V 3 bases and J 4 bases; bases outside gene matches: 10. The CDR3 extends over 16 amino acids.

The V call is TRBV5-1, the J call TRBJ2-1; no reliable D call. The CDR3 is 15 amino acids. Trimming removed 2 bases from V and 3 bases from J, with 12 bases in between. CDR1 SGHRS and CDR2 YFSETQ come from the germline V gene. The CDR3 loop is CASSLGGEVYNEQFF. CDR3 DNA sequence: TGCGCCAGCAGCTTAGGCGGCGAGGTCTACAATGAGCAGTTCTTC.

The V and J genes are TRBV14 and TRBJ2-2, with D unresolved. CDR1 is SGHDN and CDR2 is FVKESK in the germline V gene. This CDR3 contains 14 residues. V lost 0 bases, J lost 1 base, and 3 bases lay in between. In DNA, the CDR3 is TGTGCCAGCAGCCAAGATCTGAACACCGGGGAGCTGTTTTTT. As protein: CASSQDLNTGELFF. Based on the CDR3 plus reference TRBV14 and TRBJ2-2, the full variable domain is EAGVTQFPSHSVIEKGQTVTLRCDPISGHDNLYWYRRVMGKEIKFLLHFVKESKQDESGMPNNRFLAERTGGTYSTLKVQPAELEDSGVYFCASSQDLNTGELFFGEGSRLTVL.

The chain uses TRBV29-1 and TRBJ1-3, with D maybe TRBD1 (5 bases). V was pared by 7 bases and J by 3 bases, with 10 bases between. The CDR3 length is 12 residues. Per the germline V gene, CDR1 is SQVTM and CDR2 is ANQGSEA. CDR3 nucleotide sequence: TGCAGCGCCCGGGGACTTGGAAACACCATATATTTT. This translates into CSARGLGNTIYF.

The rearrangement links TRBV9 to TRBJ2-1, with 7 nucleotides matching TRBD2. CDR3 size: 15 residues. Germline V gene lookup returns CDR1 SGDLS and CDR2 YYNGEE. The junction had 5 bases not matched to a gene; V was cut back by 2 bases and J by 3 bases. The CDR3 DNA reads TGTGCCAGCAGCGTGGCGGGAGCAAGCTACAATGAGCAGTTCTTC. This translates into CASSVAGASYNEQFF.